This T cell receptor beta chain appears in the sequencing data of a study of response to subunit inactivated influenza vaccine. Findings and caveats of the study: T cells newly recruited by each seasonal influenza vaccination are few, the authors suggested.

TCRdb processed the RT-PCR reads anew with MiXCR; each CDR3 protein has one entry. The sample consists of approximately 490,000 distinct CDR3 sequences, approximately 6.9% of them appearing once. The germline V and J ends were trimmed by 5 bases and 6 bases, with 16 bases remaining between them. Germline CDR1 reads SEHNR; CDR2 reads FQNEAQ (reference sequence). CDR3 length: 14 residues. This clonotype has ten or more counts. Its specificity is not known. The chain joins TRBV7-9 to TRBJ1-1; perhaps TRBD1 as D (6 bases). The specimen was PBMCs from blood, collected less than 25 months after vaccination. The receptor was derived from a man aged 45-69 years who received an inactivated influenza vaccine. CDR3 loop: CASSGDTLFAEAFF. DNA for the CDR3: TGTGCCAGCAGCGGGGACACTCTTTTCGCTGAAGCTTTCTTT.